This TCR beta chain derives from a study of T-cell memory formation after mild COVID-19. Comments on this clonotype: Its antigen is not known.

Findings and caveats of the study: Researchers found some responding clones in pre-infection memory, a sign that cross-reactive memory joined. Day 37-peaking second-wave clones had unconfirmed SARS-CoV-2 specificity.

The CDR3 spans 19 residues. Germline V gives CDR1 SGHRS, CDR2 YFSETQ. J lost 0 bases, V lost 0 bases, and 10 bases had no gene match. MiXCR, applied by TCRdb to the 5' RACE reads, yields one record per CDR3 protein. Among under 250,000 distinct CDR3 sequences, roughly 14% were seen once, and the ten largest hold more than 2%. This receptor was taken from an adult woman who had mild COVID-19 (a few samples of this study predate the infection). Cell type and time point are not known. What was sequenced was PBMCs or a T cell subset sorted from them (not recorded which). The chain employs TRBV5-1 and TRBJ2-1, with 9 bases aligning to TRBD2. This CDR3 is CASSLGLAGWVDSYNEQFF. CDR3 nucleotides: TGCGCCAGCAGCTTGGGGCTAGCGGGGTGGGTCGACTCCTACAATGAGCAGTTCTTC.